This record looks at one T cell receptor beta chain sequence and its context. Some clones are missing from TCRdb's copy, which holds only in-frame ones; the method was immunoSEQ multiplex PCR. The data contain about 68,000 clones, under 98% of them singletons. This CDR3 spans 18 amino acids. Germline V lookup: CDR1 SGHRS, CDR2 YFSETQ. V gave up 0 bases and J gave up 3 bases, with 20 bases separating them. This sample was included in a study of technical replicates of blood from a few donors. Material: T cells isolated from PBMCs. This receptor was taken from a human donor in good health. This rearrangement joins TRBV5-1 to TRBJ2-3; the D gene is possibly TRBD1 (6 bases). The chain's CDR3 is CASSLAPGTKSRTDTQYF. The CDR3 DNA follows: TGCGCCAGCAGCTTGGCCCCCGGGACAAAAAGTAGGACAGATACGCAGTATTTT.